The 25 T cell receptor beta chains below were found in one sample sequenced in a study of identical twins. TCRdb re-derived calls from the 5' RACE reads in MiXCR, one entry per CDR3 protein. This table holds 690,000 or so distinct CDR3 sequences, approximately 9% found once. The same sample was also studied in work on yellow fever vaccine responses in identical twins.

What was sequenced was PBMCs. The source of these receptors is a woman aged 18-35 years in good health.

This clonotype came up a few times. The gene calls are TRBV9 and TRBJ2-3; the D gene is possibly TRBD1 (6 bases). The CDR3 has 18 amino acids. Germline V gives CDR1 SGDLS, CDR2 YYNGEE. The ends were cut back, 3 bases at V and 0 bases at J, with 20 bases in the middle. The CDR3, as DNA: TGTGCCAGCAGCGCCTCTCTCCTTAGACAGGTCAGCACAGATACGCAGTATTTT. It translates to CASSASLLRQVSTDTQYF.

This clonotype has ten or more counts. The chain couples TRBV5-6 to TRBJ2-5, with TRBD1 matching over 8 bases. Germline V lookup: CDR1 SGHDT, CDR2 YYEEEE. V shed 0 bases and J 5 bases; nucleotides not matched to a gene: 3. This CDR3 comprises 14 residues. Here the CDR3 DNA reads TGTGCCAGCAGCTTGGGACAGGGGCGGGAGACCCAGTACTTC. Its translation is CASSLGQGRETQYF. The whole variable domain, remainder taken from reference TRBV5-6 and TRBJ2-5, is DAGVTQSPTHLIKTRGQQVTLRCSPKSGHDTVSWYQQALGQGPQFIFQYYEEEERQRGNFPDRFSGHQFPNYSSELNVNALLLGDSALYLCASSLGQGRETQYFGPGTRLLVL.

The rearrangement uses TRBV27 and TRBJ1-6, with TRBD1 identical over 8 bases. With 4 bases clipped from V and 8 bases from J, the junction kept 13 bases outside the gene matches. The germline CDR1 and CDR2 sequences are MNHEY and SMNVEV (reference sequence). The length of the CDR3 is 17 residues. The CDR3 loop reads CASSSPLGQGAYSPLHF. CDR3 nucleotides: TGTGCCAGCAGTTCCCCACTCGGACAGGGCGCCTATTCACCCCTCCACTTT.

The genes are TRBV20-1 and TRBJ2-5; D is possibly TRBD2 (5 bases). This CDR3 spans 14 amino acids. Germline-derived CDR1 and CDR2 are DFQATT and SNEGSKA (reference sequence). V was clipped by 5 bases and J by 3 bases, with 16 bases between them. The CDR3 here is CSAWTADGEETQYF. Written as DNA, the CDR3 is TGCAGTGCTTGGACGGCCGACGGGGAAGAGACCCAGTACTTC.

J is TRBJ1-4 and V is TRBV7-9; 8 nucleotides align to TRBD1. Germline assignment: CDR1 SEHNR and CDR2 FQNEAQ (reference sequence). This CDR3 has 14 amino acids. With V trimmed by 4 bases and J by 8 bases, 6 bases remained unmatched. CDR3 amino acids: CASSSRGQEEKLFF. For the CDR3, the DNA is TGTGCCAGCAGCTCCAGGGGGCAGGAAGAAAAACTGTTTTTT.

The chain has TRBV7-9 and TRBJ2-7, with a possible D match to TRBD1 (6 bases). V was shortened by 7 bases and J by 6 bases, with 22 bases between the two germline ends. CDR1 and CDR2 (germline): SEHNR, FQNEAQ (reference sequence). The CDR3 totals 15 residues. The CDR3 loop reads CASTGGWDTGTEQYF. For the CDR3, the DNA is TGTGCCAGCACCGGCGGTTGGGATACAGGGACCGAGCAGTACTTC.

Only a few counts were recorded for this clonotype. The CDR3 loop is CASSRTSGIEGTGELFF. DNA of the CDR3: TGTGCCAGCAGTCGGACTAGCGGGATTGAGGGAACCGGGGAGCTGTTTTTT. This chain links TRBV6-1 with TRBJ2-2; 12 bases map to TRBD2. Germline V gene sequence: CDR1 MNHNS, CDR2 SASEGT. V lost 5 bases to trimming and J lost 5 bases; unmatched junction nucleotides: 9. The CDR3 totals 17 residues.

The chain uses TRBV7-9 and TRBJ2-4; 7 nucleotides agree with TRBD2. The V segment lost 1 base and the J segment 9 bases; nucleotides outside the gene matches: 6. Germline CDR1 reads SEHNR; CDR2 reads FQNEAQ (reference sequence). This CDR3 has 14 amino acids. The DNA for the CDR3 is TGTGCCAGCAGCTTAGAGGCGGGAGCGGGCATTCAGTACTTC. Translating gives CASSLEAGAGIQYF.

This clonotype came up many times. V usage is TRBV5-5 and J usage is TRBJ2-1; perhaps TRBD2 as D (6 bases). This CDR3 has 17 residues. Germline V gives CDR1 SGHKS, CDR2 YYEKEE (reference sequence). V was pared by 1 base and J by 0 bases, with 14 bases between. CDR3 sequence reads: CASSLLAAQSSYNEQFF. CDR3 nucleotides: TGTGCCAGCAGCTTGTTAGCGGCCCAGAGCTCCTACAATGAGCAGTTCTTC. Full variable domain (outside the CDR3, taken from reference TRBV5-5 and TRBJ2-1): DAGVTQSPTHLIKTRGQQVTLRCSPISGHKSVSWYQQVLGQGPQFIFQYYEKEERGRGNFPDRFSARQFPNYSSELNVNALLLGDSALYLCASSLLAAQSSYNEQFFGPGTRLTVL.

The CDR3: CSAQDRGAEAFF. In nucleotides, the CDR3 is TGCAGTGCCCAGGACAGGGGCGCTGAAGCTTTCTTT. The chain has TRBV20-1 and TRBJ1-1, with 9 nucleotides matching TRBD1. J gave up 6 bases and V 6 bases, and 5 bases lay outside the gene matches. CDR1 and CDR2 from the germline V gene are DFQATT and SNEGSKA (reference sequence). This CDR3 region has 12 residues.

This chain connects TRBV7-9 to TRBJ2-3; D not certain. The V gene lost 9 bases and the J gene lost 4 bases, with 5 bases spanning the gap. The CDR3 extends over 10 amino acids. Germline V CDR1 and CDR2: SEHNR, FQNEAQ (reference sequence). Here the CDR3 DNA reads TGTGCCAGTCTAGCAGATACGCAGTATTTT. The encoded protein is CASLADTQYF. Using reference TRBV7-9 and TRBJ2-3 for the parts outside the CDR3, the full variable domain is DTGVSQNPRHKITKRGQNVTFRCDPISEHNRLYWYRQTLGQGPEFLTYFQNEAQLEKSRLLSDRFSAERPKGSFSTLEIQRTEQGDSAMYLCASLADTQYFGPGTRLTVL.

There are many counts of this clonotype. This chain uses TRBV15 with TRBJ2-7; 7 nucleotides agree with TRBD1. This CDR3 contains 16 residues. The V gene end was trimmed by 0 bases and the J gene end by 0 bases; junction bases not matched to a gene: 5. Germline assignment: CDR1 LNHNV and CDR2 YYDKDF (reference sequence). DNA for the CDR3: TGTGCCACCAGCAGAGATCTGGCAGGGGGCTCCTACGAGCAGTACTTC. Amino acid sequence: CATSRDLAGGSYEQYF.

There are a few counts of this clonotype. The chain employs TRBV6-2 or TRBV6-3 and TRBJ2-1; 10 bases align to TRBD2. The CDR3 length is 19 residues. The germline V gene encodes CDR1 MNHEY and CDR2 SVGEGT. V shed 5 bases, J shed 7 bases, and the junction held 20 bases outside the gene matches. CDR3 bases: TGTGCCAGCAGTCCCCCCCACTCAATAGCTAGCGGGAGTAGGAATGAGCAGTTCTTC. Its translation: CASSPPHSIASGSRNEQFF.

This clonotype has only a few counts. This chain uses TRBV29-1 with TRBJ2-1, with D unclear. The CDR3 consists of 13 residues. Per the germline V gene, CDR1 is SQVTM and CDR2 is ANQGSEA. Trimming took off 6 bases at V and 1 base at J, with 10 bases between the two ends. The CDR3: CSVDDPSYNEQFF. CDR3 in DNA: TGCAGCGTCGACGACCCGTCCTACAATGAGCAGTTCTTC.

The chain joins TRBV7-2 to TRBJ2-3, with 9 bases lining up with TRBD2. CDR3 length equals 16 residues. Per germline, CDR1 SGHTA and CDR2 FQGNSA. Losses at the gene ends were 8 bases for V and 0 bases for J; bases not matched to a gene: 9. The CDR3 DNA follows: TGTGCCAGCGGCCTAGCGGGAACTATAAGCACAGATACGCAGTATTTT. Translating gives CASGLAGTISTDTQYF.

The chain recombines TRBV5-5 with TRBJ2-7; D remains unclear. Per germline, CDR1 SGHKS and CDR2 YYEKEE (reference sequence). The V and J ends lost 0 bases and 2 bases respectively, with 9 bases between them. The CDR3 contains 14 residues. CDR3 DNA sequence: TGTGCCAGCAGCTTGGAACTCCTAGCCTACGAGCAGTACTTC. Its translation: CASSLELLAYEQYF.

The chain couples TRBV14 to TRBJ2-4, with no clear D. The CDR3 totals 16 residues. Trimming cost V 1 base and J 4 bases, with 14 bases left between them. The germline V gene encodes CDR1 SGHDN and CDR2 FVKESK. CDR3 in DNA: TGTGCCAGCAGCCAAGTGGGATCCGGGTTGAAAAACATTCAGTACTTC. Translation gives CASSQVGSGLKNIQYF.

The V call is TRBV7-6, the J call TRBJ2-7, with D possibly matching TRBD2 (5 bases). Per the germline V gene, CDR1 is SGHVS and CDR2 is FNYEAQ. The length of the CDR3 is 17 residues. The V end was cut by 5 bases, the J end by 1 base, with 21 bases between. This CDR3 reads CASSDSRGKTGSYEQYF. In DNA, the CDR3 is TGTGCCAGCAGCGATTCCCGGGGAAAGACTGGGTCCTACGAGCAGTACTTC.

There are many counts of this clonotype. The chain links TRBV5-1 to TRBJ2-3, with D hard to call. CDR3 length: 15 residues. Trimming cost V 0 bases and J 0 bases, with 8 bases left between them. Germline V gene data show CDR1 as SGHRS and CDR2 as YFSETQ. Here the CDR3 reads CASSLEGFSTDTQYF. The CDR3 DNA reads TGCGCCAGCAGCTTGGAGGGCTTCAGCACAGATACGCAGTATTTT.

This clonotype was seen ten or more times. The V gene is TRBV5-8, the J gene TRBJ1-1, with 10 bases matching TRBD1. Trimming cost V 7 bases and J 5 bases; bases outside gene matches: 14. This CDR3 is 16 amino acids long. Germline V lookup: CDR1 SGHTS, CDR2 YDEGEE. Here the CDR3 DNA reads TGTGCCAGCGGACTGGGACAGGGGAGAATGTATACTGAAGCTTTCTTT. It encodes CASGLGQGRMYTEAFF.

This clonotype appeared a few times. V usage is TRBV29-1 and J usage is TRBJ2-5, with 7 bases identical to TRBD2. V lost 2 bases and J lost 0; bases outside the gene matches: 9. This CDR3 has 16 amino acids. Per the germline V gene, CDR1 is SQVTM and CDR2 is ANQGSEA. CDR3 DNA sequence: TGCAGCGTTGAATCGGGCCTAGCGGAAGACCAAGAGACCCAGTACTTC. Amino acids: CSVESGLAEDQETQYF.

This clonotype was counted a few times. This chain uses TRBV19 with TRBJ2-7; 10 bases fit TRBD1. J gave up 3 bases and V 10 bases, and 3 bases lay outside the gene matches. Germline V gene sequence: CDR1 LNHDA, CDR2 SQIVND (reference sequence). The CDR3 length is 12 residues. The CDR3 loop reads CATGTGVYEQYF. For the CDR3, the DNA is TGTGCCACCGGGACAGGGGTCTACGAGCAGTACTTC.

In its sample, this clonotype was seen a few times. The J gene is TRBJ2-1, the V gene TRBV7-3; no clear D. Germline V gene sequence: CDR1 SGHTA, CDR2 FQGTGA. The CDR3 length is 15 residues. V lost 4 bases to trimming and J lost 4 bases, with 14 bases between them. DNA for the CDR3: TGTGCCAGCAGCTCAGCACCGGACGGGTACAATGAGCAGTTCTTC. It is translated as CASSSAPDGYNEQFF.

This clonotype was observed a few times. J is TRBJ2-7 and V is TRBV25-1, with D unresolved. The germline V gene has CDR1 MGHDK and CDR2 SYGVNS. V was trimmed by 1 base and J by 7 bases, leaving 17 bases between them. CDR3 size: 15 residues. CDR3 amino acids: CASSELGLHSEEQYF. The CDR3 region has the DNA TGTGCCAGCAGTGAATTGGGCTTGCACTCGGAGGAGCAGTACTTC.

This clonotype appeared a few times. The chain links TRBV4-1 to TRBJ1-3; D might be TRBD1 (6 bases). Germline CDR1 MGHRA, CDR2 YSYEKL. V lost 2 bases, J lost 10 bases, and 12 bases lay in between. This CDR3 has 13 amino acids. The CDR3 bases are TGCGCCAGCAGCCAACCGGGGGCCGTGACCATATATTTT. Translating gives CASSQPGAVTIYF.